The 9 T cell receptor beta chains below were found in one sample sequenced in a study of T cells after posttransplantation cyclophosphamide (dated by TCRdb to about 2016). Interpreted using the paper, the treatment or condition label stands for: high-dose cyclophosphamide on days +3 and +4 as single-agent GVHD prophylaxis. Patients in the PTCy group got busulfan and fludarabine conditioning, a marrow graft from a related or unrelated donor, and cyclophosphamide on days +3 and +4. The library was prepared using the immunoSEQ multiplex PCR assay. Held by TCRdb, this immuneACCESS table contains in-frame sequences only and omits some clones. Under half of the omission traces to an unresolved V gene where checked; the cause of the rest is unknown. This sample holds 490 or so clones; 89% were observed only once. The top ten hold 4.5% to 6% of the sample. This specimen consisted of CD4+ T cells sorted from blood, obtained after allogeneic stem cell transplant with posttransplant cyclophosphamide. Source of these receptors: a female patient in her fifties who received an allogeneic stem cell transplant from a related donor, was CMV-positive, and had no GVHD. The graft donor may be the source of some T cells after a transplant.

V gene TRBV18 combines with J gene TRBJ2-5, with D maybe TRBD1 (6 bases). The CDR3 runs to 16 residues. Germline assignment: CDR1 KGHSH and CDR2 LQKENI. Trimming removed 5 bases from V and 3 bases from J, with 19 bases in between. CDR3 in DNA: TGTGCCAGCTCATCCCTTAGGACAGCAACCGAAGAGACCCAGTACTTC. This gives the protein CASSSLRTATEETQYF.

Comments on this clone: The junction departs from germline at one end; a sequencing error may be responsible. The V and J genes are TRBV7-7 and TRBJ2-1, with 9 bases aligning to TRBD2. In germline, CDR1 is SSHAT, CDR2 FNYEAQ (reference sequence). This CDR3 is 18 amino acids long. The CDR3 sequence is CASSLGSGLATDYNEQFF. The CDR3 coding sequence is TGTGCTAGCAGCTTAGGAAGCGGACTAGCGACCGATTACAATGAGCAGTTCTTC.

The chain has TRBV19 and TRBJ2-7, with D hard to call. The CDR3 covers 13 residues. Between the trimmed V and J ends, which lost 1 base and 3 bases, there was a span of 7 bases. The V gene's germline CDR1 is LNHDA and CDR2 SQIVND (reference sequence). This chain's CDR3 is CASSIGQFYEQYF. CDR3 bases: TGTGCCAGTAGTATAGGGCAGTTCTACGAGCAGTACTTC.

The chain recombines TRBV7-2 with TRBJ1-4; D perhaps matches TRBD1 (6 bases). V was clipped by 5 bases and J by 5 bases, with 15 bases between them. The length of the CDR3 is 15 residues. Germline lookup yields CDR1 SGHTA and CDR2 FQGNSA. CDR3 sequence: CASSPGTSRNEKLFF. The CDR3 DNA reads as TGTGCCAGCAGCCCGGGGACATCGCGGAATGAAAAACTGTTTTTT.

This sequence joins TRBV5-4 and TRBJ1-1; D is uncertain. This CDR3 has 14 residues. The germline V gene encodes CDR1 SGHNT and CDR2 YYREEE (reference sequence). With 0 bases removed from V and 0 bases from J, the gap between germline ends came to 6 bases. The CDR3, as DNA: TGTGCCAGCAGCTTGGACAGTTTGAACACTGAAGCTTTCTTT. Protein product: CASSLDSLNTEAFF.

The V and J genes are TRBV11-2 and TRBJ2-5, with a possible D match to TRBD2 (7 bases). This CDR3 has 14 residues. From germline, CDR1 is SGHAT and CDR2 FQNNGV. The V and J ends lost 6 bases and 5 bases respectively, with 16 bases between them. CDR3 sequence (DNA): TGTGCCAGCAGTCATCCGGGGGGCAGGGAGACCCAGTACTTC. This sequence encodes CASSHPGGRETQYF.

The chain combines TRBV5-6 with TRBJ2-2; TRBD2 matches 8 bases. Unmatched junction bases numbered 8, after V lost 0 bases and J lost 4 bases. This CDR3 has 17 residues. Germline CDR1 SGHDT, CDR2 YYEEEE. DNA for the CDR3: TGTGCCAGCAGCTTGGGATCCGGGACTAGAGGCACCGGGGAGCTGTTTTTT. Amino acids: CASSLGSGTRGTGELFF. Complete variable domain (other parts from reference TRBV5-6 and TRBJ2-2): DAGVTQSPTHLIKTRGQQVTLRCSPKSGHDTVSWYQQALGQGPQFIFQYYEEEERQRGNFPDRFSGHQFPNYSSELNVNALLLGDSALYLCASSLGSGTRGTGELFFGEGSRLTVL.

This chain joins TRBV15 and TRBJ1-1; D is undetermined. This CDR3 has 15 residues. Trimming took 0 bases from V and 3 from J, leaving 11 bases between them. CDR1 is LNHNV and CDR2 is YYDKDF in the germline V gene (reference sequence). The CDR3 DNA follows: TGTGCCACCAGCAGAGATGGATCGGAGGACACTGAAGCTTTCTTT. Translating it yields CATSRDGSEDTEAFF.

The chain carries TRBV2 and TRBJ1-2; D possibly corresponds to TRBD1 (6 bases). The CDR3 covers 15 residues. The V gene lost 7 bases and the J gene lost 3 bases, with 18 bases spanning the gap. Per the germline V gene, CDR1 is SNHLY and CDR2 is FYNNEI. The CDR3 reads CASTLSGGRDYGYTF. As DNA, the CDR3 is TGTGCCAGCACCCTTTCGGGGGGCAGGGACTATGGCTACACCTTC.